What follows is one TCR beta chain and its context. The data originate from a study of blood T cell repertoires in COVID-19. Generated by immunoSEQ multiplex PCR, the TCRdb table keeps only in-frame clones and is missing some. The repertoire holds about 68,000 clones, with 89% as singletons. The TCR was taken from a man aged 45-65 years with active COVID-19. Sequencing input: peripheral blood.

Here the CDR3 reads CAISGTGIGQETQYF. The DNA of the CDR3 is TGTGCCATCAGTGGGACAGGGATAGGGCAAGAGACCCAGTACTTC. The chain has TRBV10-3 and TRBJ2-5; 8 bases fit TRBD1. Germline assignment: CDR1 ENHRY and CDR2 SYGVKD. The J segment lost 2 bases and the V segment lost 4 bases, leaving 6 bases of the junction unmatched. The CDR3 consists of 15 residues.